A single sample gave rise to the 13 T cell receptor beta chains below, sequenced in a study of cytomegalovirus exposure and HLA in healthy donors. The PCR had 60 Vbeta and 13 Jbeta primers. The table came from immunoSEQ multiplex PCR; TCRdb's copy has only in-frame clones and leaves some out. The sample shows 200,000 or so clones, over 60% of them seen only once. The sequenced material came from PBMCs. These receptor sequences come from a man younger than 35 in good health and CMV-seronegative.

V usage is TRBV12-5 and J usage is TRBJ1-2; D uncertain. Germline V gene data show CDR1 as LGHNT and CDR2 as FRNRAP. The CDR3 length is 12 residues. V was clipped by 1 base and J by 8 bases, with 8 bases between them. CDR3 DNA: TGTGCTAGTGGTTTGGAAGGCGGCGGCTACACCTTC. Encoded protein: CASGLEGGGYTF.

V usage is TRBV27 and J usage is TRBJ2-4; D call uncertain. The CDR3 is made up of 12 amino acids. Trimming removed 4 bases at V and 7 bases at J, with 8 bases between. CDR1 is MNHEY and CDR2 is SMNVEV in the germline V gene (reference sequence). The DNA for the CDR3 is TGTGCCAGCAGTTCAGACGGGAACATTCAGTACTTC. Protein sequence: CASSSDGNIQYF.

This chain links TRBV20-1 with TRBJ2-7; D is undetermined. The length of the CDR3 is 11 residues. Germline loops: CDR1 DFQATT, CDR2 SNEGSKA (reference sequence). V lost 2 bases, J lost 4 bases, and 6 bases lay in between. Written as DNA, the CDR3 is TGCAGTGCTAGAACAATTTACGAGCAGTACTTC. This codes for CSARTIYEQYF.

The V and J genes are TRBV6-5 and TRBJ2-7, with 11 bases matching TRBD2. Trimming cost V 6 bases and J 3 bases; bases outside gene matches: 4. The CDR3 is 14 residues long. The germline CDR1 and CDR2 sequences are MNHEY and SVGAGI. This chain's CDR3 is CASRTTSGGYEQYF. CDR3 sequence (DNA): TGTGCCAGCAGAACAACTAGCGGGGGCTACGAGCAGTACTTC.

The chain links TRBV29-1 to TRBJ1-4, with 7 positions matching TRBD1. Germline assignment: CDR1 SQVTM and CDR2 ANQGSEA. Unmatched junction bases numbered 7, after V lost 1 base and J lost 8 bases. The CDR3 covers 14 residues. The CDR3 reads CSVEGRDSREKLFF. DNA of the CDR3: TGCAGCGTTGAAGGGAGGGACAGTAGGGAAAAACTGTTTTTT. Combining the CDR3 with reference TRBV29-1 and TRBJ1-4 gives the whole variable domain SAVISQKPSRDICQRGTSLTIQCQVDSQVTMMFWYRQQPGQSLTLIATANQGSEATYESGFVIDKFPISRPNLTFSTLTVSNMSPEDSSIYLCSVEGRDSREKLFFGSGTQLSVL.

The chain combines TRBV13 with TRBJ2-2, with D possibly being TRBD1 (6 bases). Trimming stripped 5 bases from V and 1 base from J, with 14 bases between. CDR1 is PRHDT and CDR2 is FYEKMQ in the germline V gene (reference sequence). The CDR3 consists of 16 residues. Written as DNA, the CDR3 is TGTGCCAGCAGCGGGTGGACAGAGAGGAACACCGGGGAGCTGTTTTTT. It is translated as CASSGWTERNTGELFF.

This clone has more than one count but fewer than ten. The chain carries TRBV18 and TRBJ2-7; 9 bases map to TRBD1. Germline assignment: CDR1 KGHSH and CDR2 LQKENI. With 3 bases clipped from V and 5 bases from J, the junction kept 11 bases outside the gene matches. CDR3 length equals 16 residues. CDR3 loop: CASSPPGQGMRNEQYF. CDR3 bases: TGTGCCAGCTCACCCCCCGGACAGGGGATGAGAAACGAGCAGTACTTC.

The rearrangement joins TRBV30 to TRBJ2-3; TRBD2 might be the D (6 bases). The CDR3 length is 12 residues. Trimming pared 4 bases from V and 5 bases from J, leaving 10 bases between. CDR1 GTSNPN and CDR2 SVGIG come from the germline V gene (reference sequence). Written as DNA, the CDR3 is TGTGCCTGGAATTTAGCGGTAGATACGCAGTATTTT. Translating gives CAWNLAVDTQYF.

This clone was seen more than once but under ten times. The V gene is TRBV7-6, the J gene TRBJ1-4; 9 bases are shared with TRBD1. Germline V gives CDR1 SGHVS, CDR2 FNYEAQ. Germline trimming cut 6 bases from V and 0 bases from J; bases unmatched to any gene: 20. This CDR3 contains 21 residues. The DNA of the CDR3 is TGTGCCAGCAGTCTCCACCCCCGGGACAGGGAAGATTGGTCAACTAATGAAAAACTGTTTTTT. It yields the protein CASSLHPRDREDWSTNEKLFF.

This clone was found a few times. Here the CDR3 DNA reads TGTGCCAGCAGTTACTCGACCAGGGGTGCCTACGAGCAGTACTTC. As protein: CASSYSTRGAYEQYF. The genes are TRBV6-5 and TRBJ2-7, with D possibly TRBD1 on 6 matching bases. The ends were cut back, 0 bases at V and 2 bases at J, with 11 bases in the middle. From germline, CDR1 is MNHEY and CDR2 SVGAGI. CDR3 size: 15 residues.

Details on this clone: Other nucleotide sequences from this sample produce the same CDR3. V gene TRBV5-1 combines with J gene TRBJ2-3, with TRBD1 identical over 12 bases. The V segment lost 3 bases and the J segment 6 bases; nucleotides outside the gene matches: 2. The germline CDR1 and CDR2 sequences are SGHRS and YFSETQ. This CDR3 is built from 14 residues. The CDR3 DNA follows: TGCGCCAGCAGCTCGGGACAGGGGGCGGATACGCAGTATTTT. Amino acid sequence: CASSSGQGADTQYF.

The V gene is TRBV2, the J gene TRBJ2-5; D is ambiguous. The V and J ends lost 3 bases and 2 bases respectively, with 13 bases between them. The CDR3 consists of 15 residues. Germline lookup yields CDR1 SNHLY and CDR2 FYNNEI. The CDR3 reads CASSDESYSQETQYF. Here the CDR3 DNA reads TGTGCCAGCAGTGACGAGAGTTATTCACAAGAGACCCAGTACTTC.

This chain connects TRBV25-1 to TRBJ2-1; the D gene is possibly TRBD1 (6 bases). The CDR3 contains 13 residues. The V gene lost 5 bases and the J gene lost 8 bases, with 13 bases spanning the gap. Germline-derived CDR1 and CDR2 are MGHDK and SYGVNS. The CDR3 sequence is CASSRWGLDEQFF. CDR3 DNA sequence: TGTGCCAGCAGTCGGTGGGGGCTCGATGAGCAGTTCTTC.